This TCR beta chain was found in a study of CD8 T cells in ankylosing spondylitis. Study findings and constraints: Reported data indicate significant enrichment of disease-linked clones within matched ankylosing spondylitis synovial fluid. Eight highly homologous variants formed a TCR beta motif that appeared characteristic of ankylosing spondylitis blood.

Germline CDR1 LGHNA, CDR2 YSLEER. This CDR3 is built from 17 residues. V was trimmed by 1 base and J by 6 bases, leaving 20 bases between them. A quantitative 5'-RACE method, one with molecular barcodes, was used to make TCR beta libraries. TCRdb used MiXCR to reprocess the 5' RACE reads, holding one entry per CDR3 protein. The sample lists about 440,000 distinct CDR3 sequences; 17% were seen once. The sample holds a few counts of this clonotype. Antigen: not known. This chain links TRBV4-3 with TRBJ2-3; D remains unclear. Input material: blood, either unsorted or a sorted T cell fraction (not recorded which). The clonotype was recovered from a male donor with ankylosing spondylitis. CDR3 DNA sequence: TGCGCCAGCAGCCAAGGCCCTGTCGGGTGGGCCTCGGATACGCAGTATTTT. Translating it yields CASSQGPVGWASDTQYF.